This T cell receptor (beta chain) comes out of a study of metastatic and nonmetastatic thyroid tumors. About the research overall: Across blood and tumor or nodule tissue, repertoires from malignant and benign thyroid patients were compared with one another.

This clone was seen repeatedly, ten times or more. Its specificity is not known. TCRdb re-clonotyped the PCR reads through MiXCR. The data hold around 14,000 clones, with 20% to 30% observed a single time. With 6 bases clipped from V and 3 bases from J, the junction kept 4 bases outside the gene matches. Germline V gene lookup returns CDR1 KGHSH and CDR2 LQKENI. This CDR3 contains 14 residues. Study-wide findings and caveats: In blood and tumor, TCR beta diversity was reportedly significantly higher in malignant thyroid tumors than in benign nodules.

Every patient was untreated before thyroid surgery. The TCR comes from a female donor with papillary thyroid cancer or a benign thyroid nodule (not recorded which). Some clones in this sample may be carry-over from other donors' samples. Input material: blood. V and J are TRBV18 and TRBJ2-2; 7 bases are a match to TRBD2. The CDR3 region has the DNA TGTGCCAGCTCGCGACTAGCCGACACCGGGGAGCTGTTTTTT. It specifies CASSRLADTGELFF.